Presented here are 16 T cell receptor beta chains from one specimen sequenced in a study of human T cells and chemical hapten exposure. TCRdb itself ran the RACE reads through MiXCR, one entry per CDR3 protein. The table records under 85,000 distinct CDR3 sequences, about a tenth of them present only once. Indicated time point: patch test 1, 2 weeks after DPC sensitization. Treatment described: therapeutic diphenylcyclopropenone sensitization with weekly scalp DPC. This specimen was whole blood, taken in connection with sensitization to the hapten diphenylcyclopropenone (DPC). These receptors came from a woman aged 50 to 60 with alopecia areata. Some clones in this sample may be carry-over from other donors' samples.

This clonotype has only a few counts. The V and J genes are TRBV29-1 and TRBJ2-7, with D perhaps matching TRBD1 (5 bases). Germline V gene data show CDR1 as SQVTM and CDR2 as ANQGSEA. Trimming left V 6 bases short and J 3 bases short, with 9 bases between. This CDR3 spans 11 amino acids. The CDR3 loop is CSVRQIYEQYF. DNA of the CDR3: TGCAGCGTCAGACAGATCTACGAGCAGTACTTC.

This chain connects TRBV21-1 to TRBJ2-7; the table calls TRBD2, which could not be checked here. TRBV21-1 is a documented pseudogene. This CDR3 has 15 residues. CDR3 in amino acids: CASKPGRDCSYEQYF. CDR3 DNA sequence: TGTGCCAGCAAACCAGGCAGGGACTGTTCCTACGAGCAGTACTTC.

This clonotype was seen only a few times. The genes are TRBV28 and TRBJ2-5; D unclear. CDR3 length: 12 amino acids. Germline V gene data show CDR1 as MDHEN and CDR2 as SYDVKM. The germline V and J ends were trimmed by 8 bases and 4 bases, with 11 bases remaining between them. CDR3 loop: CASQDQIETQYF. The CDR3 DNA reads TGTGCCAGCCAAGACCAGATAGAGACCCAGTACTTC.

This clonotype was seen many times. This chain links TRBV11-3 with TRBJ2-2; tentative D call: TRBD1 (5 bases). The germline gives CDR1 SGHNT, CDR2 YENEEA. The CDR3 has 14 amino acids. Between the trimmed V and J ends, which lost 4 bases and 1 base, there was a span of 7 bases. CDR3 amino acids: CASSWGRNTGELFF. In nucleotides, the CDR3 is TGTGCCAGCAGCTGGGGCCGGAACACCGGGGAGCTGTTTTTT.

The chain uses TRBV27 and TRBJ2-1; 11 bases align to TRBD2. The length of the CDR3 is 15 residues. Losses at the gene ends were 4 bases for V and 4 bases for J; bases not matched to a gene: 3. From germline, CDR1 is MNHEY and CDR2 SMNVEV (reference sequence). CDR3 DNA: TGTGCCAGCAGTTCCCCTAGCGGGAGGTACAATGAGCAGTTCTTC. Encoded protein: CASSSPSGRYNEQFF.

This clonotype was counted between two and nine times. The chain uses TRBV12-3 or TRBV12-4 and TRBJ2-2; D unclear. Trimming stripped 2 bases from V and 5 bases from J, with 12 bases between. The CDR3 length is 15 residues. The CDR3 region is CASSLSTPRTGELFF. In nucleotides, the CDR3 is TGTGCCAGCAGTTTAAGCACCCCTCGTACCGGGGAGCTGTTTTTT.

The table lists this clonotype with a few counts. This chain connects TRBV24-1 to TRBJ2-1; TRBD2 matches at 8 bases. V shed 8 bases and J 8 bases; nucleotides not matched to a gene: 7. The CDR3 length is 13 residues. Germline loops: CDR1 KGHDR, CDR2 SFDVKD. The CDR3 DNA reads TGTGCCACCAAGGGGACTAGTTTAGATGAGCAGTTCTTC. Protein sequence: CATKGTSLDEQFF.

Turning to this clonotype: This sequence may be a read error, since a much larger clone differs from it by one base. The J gene is TRBJ1-1, the V gene TRBV7-8; 7 nucleotides agree with TRBD1. Germline trimming cut 5 bases from V and 4 bases from J; bases unmatched to any gene: 7. Per the germline V gene, CDR1 is SGHVS and CDR2 is FQNEAQ. The CDR3 consists of 14 residues. The CDR3 bases are TGTGCCAGCAGCGCTCACCGACAGGGCACTGAAGCTTTCTTT. Amino acids: CASSAHRQGTEAFF.

This clonotype was detected only a few times. The chain employs TRBV3-1 and TRBJ2-1; 8 bases align to TRBD2. This CDR3 is 17 amino acids long. With V trimmed by 0 bases and J by 5 bases, 9 bases remained unmatched. Germline CDR1 LGHDT, CDR2 YNNKEL (reference sequence). This CDR3 reads CASSQEGSGSGHNEQFF. In nucleotides, the CDR3 is TGTGCCAGCAGCCAAGAGGGAAGCGGGAGTGGACACAATGAGCAGTTCTTC.

The chain carries TRBV10-2 and TRBJ2-1; 12 bases align to TRBD2. V trimming: 11 bases; J trimming: 4 bases; junction bases outside the gene matches: 12. This CDR3 is built from 16 residues. In germline, CDR1 is WSHSY, CDR2 SAAADI. DNA of the CDR3: TGCGCCCGCCAGCGACTAGCGGGAGAGAATTACAATGAGCAGTTCTTC. This translates into CARQRLAGENYNEQFF.

This clonotype was seen only a few times. The chain's CDR3 is CASSPGHHNSPLHF. The CDR3 nucleotides are TGTGCCAGCAGTCCGGGACACCATAATTCACCCCTCCACTTT. The chain links TRBV6-2 or TRBV6-3 to TRBJ1-6; D possibly corresponds to TRBD1 (6 bases). This CDR3 has 14 amino acids. V gave up 5 bases and J gave up 5 bases, with 10 bases separating them. The germline CDR1 and CDR2 sequences are MNHEY and SVGEGT.

This clonotype was detected many times. This chain joins TRBV7-2 and TRBJ2-7; TRBD2 might be the D (5 bases). The CDR3 has 14 amino acids. Germline V gene sequence: CDR1 SGHTA, CDR2 FQGNSA. V lost 3 bases and J lost 0, with 9 bases in between. The CDR3 nucleotides are TGTGCCAGCAGCTTCCGTGGAGGCTCCTACGAGCAGTACTTC. Translated: CASSFRGGSYEQYF.

CDR3 residues: CASSPSERRASSYNEQFF. CDR3 DNA: TGTGCCAGCTCACCCTCTGAGAGACGGGCAAGCTCCTACAATGAGCAGTTCTTC. The chain has TRBV18 and TRBJ2-1; D is unclear. Trimming shortened V by 3 bases and J by 0 bases, and 18 bases separated the two germline ends. This CDR3 is built from 18 residues. Germline CDR1 and CDR2: KGHSH and LQKENI. Filled out from reference TRBV18 and TRBJ2-1, the complete variable domain reads NAGVMQNPRHLVRRRGQEARLRCSPMKGHSHVYWYRQLPEEGLKFMVYLQKENIIDESGMPKERFSAEFPKEGPSILRIQQVVRGDSAAYFCASSPSERRASSYNEQFFGPGTRLTVL.

In DNA, the CDR3 is TGTGCCAGCTCACCAGGCCTCTCAGAGGGCTACACCTTC. This encodes CASSPGLSEGYTF. This chain links TRBV18 with TRBJ1-2; no reliable D call. CDR3 length equals 13 residues. The V gene's germline CDR1 is KGHSH and CDR2 LQKENI. V gave up 2 bases and J gave up 8 bases, with 12 bases separating them.

A note on this clonotype: It may be a read error: a sequence one base away is much more abundant. The chain is built from TRBV5-5 and TRBJ2-7; a possible D gene is TRBD2 (6 bases). Germline-derived CDR1 and CDR2 are SGHKS and YYEKEE (reference sequence). This CDR3 comprises 15 residues. Trimming pared 4 bases from V and 6 bases from J, leaving 20 bases between. The CDR3 reads CASSPNPNGSAEQYF. The CDR3 DNA is TGTGCCAGCAGCCCGAATCCTAACGGGAGCGCCGAGCAGTACTTC.

The V and J genes are TRBV12-3 or TRBV12-4 and TRBJ2-1; D gene unclear. This CDR3 is built from 13 residues. V dropped 6 bases and J dropped 8 bases, with 14 bases sitting between them. CDR3 in amino acids: CASSDSGLDEQFF. CDR3 nucleotide sequence: TGTGCCAGCAGCGATTCCGGGTTAGATGAGCAGTTCTTC.